Listed below are T cell receptor beta chains from one sample, sequenced in a study of blood T cell repertoires in COVID-19. Libraries were prepared by immunoSEQ multiplex PCR; TCRdb keeps only in-frame clonotypes and omits some of them. There are around 230,000 clones in the sample; around 90% occur only once, and about a tenth lies in the top ten. The sequenced material came from PBMCs or T cells enriched from blood (not recorded which). The receptors originated from a man younger than 35 with acute COVID-19. The CDR3 runs from the conserved cysteine through the conserved F or W. The D gene is left open where the match is weak. Clone size appears in some rows only: once, few, many, or a class for an expanded clone.

D	V	size	J	CDR3	DNA
TRBD2	TRBV27	few	TRBJ2-1	CASSPGLAGPSDYSGFIHNEQFF	TGTGCCAGCAGTCCGGGACTAGCGGGTCCATCCGACTATTCGGGATTCATTCACAATGAGCAGTTCTTC
-	TRBV28	-	TRBJ1-5	CASSSPGSGNQPQHF	TGTGCCAGCAGTTCCCCGGGAAGTGGCAATCAGCCCCAGCATTTT
TRBD1	TRBV6-4	-	TRBJ1-4	CASTPSDRARVREKLFF	TGTGCCAGCACCCCATCCGACAGGGCCCGGGTGCGTGAAAAACTGTTTTTT
-	TRBV19	-	TRBJ2-3	CASRSADTDTQYF	TGTGCCAGTAGGAGTGCTGACACAGATACGCAGTATTTT
-	TRBV11-2	-	TRBJ2-5	CASSVTGTGTQYF	TGTGCCAGCAGCGTTACAGGGACGGGGACCCAGTACTTC
TRBD2	TRBV5-4	once	TRBJ2-1	CASSSGLAGTSYNEQFF	TGTGCCAGCAGTTCGGGACTAGCGGGAACCTCCTACAATGAGCAGTTCTTC
TRBD2	TRBV27	-	TRBJ2-1	CASSLYSGRLDEQFF	TGTGCCAGCAGTTTATATAGCGGGAGGCTCGATGAGCAGTTCTTC
TRBD1	TRBV10-3	-	TRBJ1-2	CAISDPPGQGAPGYTF	TGTGCCATCAGTGACCCCCCGGGACAGGGGGCGCCGGGCTACACCTTC
TRBD1	TRBV6-2/TRBV6-3	-	TRBJ1-2	CASSYGQGRGYTF	TGTGCCAGCAGTTACGGACAGGGACGTGGCTACACCTTC
-	TRBV7-8	-	TRBJ1-2	CASSFTRTANYGYTF	TGTGCCAGCAGCTTCACCAGGACAGCTAACTATGGCTACACCTTC
-	TRBV5-1	once	TRBJ2-2	CASSKAPGGELFF	TGCGCCAGCAGCAAAGCACCGGGCGGGGAGCTGTTTTTT
TRBD1	TRBV19	-	TRBJ2-3	CASSDGQGGIGTQYF	TGTGCCAGTAGTGACGGACAGGGGGGGATTGGTACGCAGTATTTT
TRBD1	TRBV12-5	-	TRBJ1-2	CASGPGGNYGYTF	TGTGCTAGTGGCCCAGGGGGAAACTATGGCTACACCTTC
-	TRBV5-1	-	TRBJ2-1	CASSLVQVISYNEQFF	TGCGCCAGCAGCTTGGTACAGGTAATCTCCTACAATGAGCAGTTCTTC
TRBD1	TRBV27	few	TRBJ1-2	CASSPRTGGNGYTF	TGTGCCAGCAGTCCTCGGACAGGGGGCAATGGCTACACCTTC